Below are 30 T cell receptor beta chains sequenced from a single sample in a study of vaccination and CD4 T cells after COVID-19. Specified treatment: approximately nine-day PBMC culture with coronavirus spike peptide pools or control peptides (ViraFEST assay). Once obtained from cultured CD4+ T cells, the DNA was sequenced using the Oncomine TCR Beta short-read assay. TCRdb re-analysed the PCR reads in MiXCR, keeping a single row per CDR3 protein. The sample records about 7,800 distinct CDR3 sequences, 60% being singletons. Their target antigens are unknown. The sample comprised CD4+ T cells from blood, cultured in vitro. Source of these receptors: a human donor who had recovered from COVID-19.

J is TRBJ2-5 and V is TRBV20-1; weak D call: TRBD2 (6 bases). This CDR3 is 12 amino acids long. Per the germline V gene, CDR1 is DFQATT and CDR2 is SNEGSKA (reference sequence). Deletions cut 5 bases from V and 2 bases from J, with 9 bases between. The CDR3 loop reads CSAGGTQETQYF. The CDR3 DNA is TGCAGTGCTGGCGGGACTCAAGAGACCCAGTACTTC.

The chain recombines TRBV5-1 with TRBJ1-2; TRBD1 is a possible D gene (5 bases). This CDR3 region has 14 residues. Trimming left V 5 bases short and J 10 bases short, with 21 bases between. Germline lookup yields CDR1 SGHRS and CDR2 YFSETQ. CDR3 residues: CASSKGTGTEDYTF. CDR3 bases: TGCGCCAGCAGTAAGGGGACCGGGACGGAGGACTACACCTTC.

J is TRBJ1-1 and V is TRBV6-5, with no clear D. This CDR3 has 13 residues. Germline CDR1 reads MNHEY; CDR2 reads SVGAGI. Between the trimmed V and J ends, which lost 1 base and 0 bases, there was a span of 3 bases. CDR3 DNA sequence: TGTGCCAGCAGTTACTACATGAACACTGAAGCTTTCTTT. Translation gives CASSYYMNTEAFF.

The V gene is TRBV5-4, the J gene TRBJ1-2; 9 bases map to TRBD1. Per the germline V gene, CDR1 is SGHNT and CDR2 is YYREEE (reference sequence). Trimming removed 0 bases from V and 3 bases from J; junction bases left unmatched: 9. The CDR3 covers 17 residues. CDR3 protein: CASSLEATGGLDYGYTF. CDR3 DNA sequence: TGTGCCAGCAGCTTGGAAGCAACAGGGGGCCTCGACTATGGCTACACCTTC.

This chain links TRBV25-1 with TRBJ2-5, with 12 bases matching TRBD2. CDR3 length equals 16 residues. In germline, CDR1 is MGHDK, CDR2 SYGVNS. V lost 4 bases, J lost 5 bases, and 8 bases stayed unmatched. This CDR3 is CASSVLAGGGGETQYF. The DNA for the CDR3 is TGTGCCAGCAGTGTACTAGCGGGAGGAGGGGGGGAGACCCAGTACTTC.

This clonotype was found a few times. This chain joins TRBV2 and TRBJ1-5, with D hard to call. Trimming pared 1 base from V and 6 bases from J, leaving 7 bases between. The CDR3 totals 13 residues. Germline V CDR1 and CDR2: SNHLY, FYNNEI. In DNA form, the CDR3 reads TGTGCCAGCAGTGAAGACGTCGGTCAGCCCCAGCATTTT. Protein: CASSEDVGQPQHF. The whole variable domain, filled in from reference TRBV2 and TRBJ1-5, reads EPEVTQTPSHQVTQMGQEVILRCVPISNHLYFYWYRQILGQKVEFLVSFYNNEISEKSEIFDDQFSVERPDGSNFTLKIRSTKLEDSAMYFCASSEDVGQPQHFGDGTRLSIL.

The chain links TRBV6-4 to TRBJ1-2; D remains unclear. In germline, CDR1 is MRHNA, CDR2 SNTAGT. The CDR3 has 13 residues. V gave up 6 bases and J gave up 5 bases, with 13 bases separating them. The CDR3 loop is CASRMDGKYGYTF. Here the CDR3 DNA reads TGTGCCAGCAGAATGGACGGAAAGTATGGCTACACCTTC.

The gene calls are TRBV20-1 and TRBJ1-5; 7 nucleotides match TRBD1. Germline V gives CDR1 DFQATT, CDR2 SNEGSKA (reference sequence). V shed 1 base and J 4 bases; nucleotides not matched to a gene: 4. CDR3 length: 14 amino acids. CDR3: CSARGRQGNQPQHF. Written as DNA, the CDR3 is TGCAGTGCTAGAGGTCGACAGGGTAATCAGCCCCAGCATTTT.

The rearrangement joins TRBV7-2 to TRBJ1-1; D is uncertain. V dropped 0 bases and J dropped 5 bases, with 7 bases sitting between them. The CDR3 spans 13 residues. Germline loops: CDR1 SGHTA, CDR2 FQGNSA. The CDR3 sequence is CASSLALETEAFF. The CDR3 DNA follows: TGTGCCAGCAGCTTAGCGTTGGAGACTGAAGCTTTCTTT.

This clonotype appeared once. The CDR3 DNA reads as TGTGCCAGCACTTCCGGGGGGCCGGGGTACAATGAGCAGTTCTTC. Translation gives CASTSGGPGYNEQFF. This rearrangement joins TRBV11-3 to TRBJ2-1, with TRBD2 as a possible D gene (7 bases). Trimming shortened V by 7 bases and J by 4 bases, and 17 bases separated the two germline ends. The CDR3 has 15 amino acids. In germline, CDR1 is SGHNT, CDR2 YENEEA.

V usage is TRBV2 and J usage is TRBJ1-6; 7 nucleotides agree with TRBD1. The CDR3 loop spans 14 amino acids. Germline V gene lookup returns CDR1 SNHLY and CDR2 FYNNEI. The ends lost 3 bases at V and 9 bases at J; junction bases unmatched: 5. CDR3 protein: CASSETGLRSPLHF. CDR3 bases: TGTGCCAGCAGTGAGACAGGGTTGCGTTCACCCCTCCACTTT.

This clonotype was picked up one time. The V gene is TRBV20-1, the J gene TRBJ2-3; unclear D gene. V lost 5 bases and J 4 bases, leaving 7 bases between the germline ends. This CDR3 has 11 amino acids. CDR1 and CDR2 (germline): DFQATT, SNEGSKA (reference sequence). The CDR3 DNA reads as TGCAGTGCTTTTAGAGCAGATACGCAGTATTTT. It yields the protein CSAFRADTQYF.

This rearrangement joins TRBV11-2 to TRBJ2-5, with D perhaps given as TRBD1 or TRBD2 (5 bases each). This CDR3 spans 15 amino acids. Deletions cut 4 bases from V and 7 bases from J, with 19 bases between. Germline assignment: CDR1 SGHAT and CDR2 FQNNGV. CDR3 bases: TGTGCCAGCAGCTCACCGGGGCCCCCGGTTGTGACCCAGTACTTC. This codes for CASSSPGPPVVTQYF.

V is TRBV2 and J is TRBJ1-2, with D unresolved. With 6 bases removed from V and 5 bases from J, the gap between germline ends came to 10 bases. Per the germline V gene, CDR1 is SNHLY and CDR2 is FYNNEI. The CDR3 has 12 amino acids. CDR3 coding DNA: TGTGCCAGCAGGGAGAACAGTTATGGCTACACCTTC. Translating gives CASRENSYGYTF.

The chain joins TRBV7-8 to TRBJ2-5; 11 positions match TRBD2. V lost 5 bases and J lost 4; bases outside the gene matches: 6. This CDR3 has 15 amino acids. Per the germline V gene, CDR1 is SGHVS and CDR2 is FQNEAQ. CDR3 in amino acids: CASSASGRRVETQYF. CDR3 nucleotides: TGTGCCAGCAGCGCTAGCGGGAGGAGGGTAGAGACCCAGTACTTC.

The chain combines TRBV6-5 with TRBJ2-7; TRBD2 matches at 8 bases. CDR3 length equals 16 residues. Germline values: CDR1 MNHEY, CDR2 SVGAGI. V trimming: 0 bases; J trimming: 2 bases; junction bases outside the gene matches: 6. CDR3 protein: CASSYSGVAGTYEQYF. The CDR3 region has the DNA TGTGCCAGCAGTTACTCTGGGGTAGCGGGAACCTACGAGCAGTACTTC.

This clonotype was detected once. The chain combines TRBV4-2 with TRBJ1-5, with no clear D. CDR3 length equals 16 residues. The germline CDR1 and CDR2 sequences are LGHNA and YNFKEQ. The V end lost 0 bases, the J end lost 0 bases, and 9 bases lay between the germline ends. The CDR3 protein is CASSQERRYSNQPQHF. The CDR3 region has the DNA TGTGCCAGCAGCCAAGAGCGCAGGTATAGCAATCAGCCCCAGCATTTT.

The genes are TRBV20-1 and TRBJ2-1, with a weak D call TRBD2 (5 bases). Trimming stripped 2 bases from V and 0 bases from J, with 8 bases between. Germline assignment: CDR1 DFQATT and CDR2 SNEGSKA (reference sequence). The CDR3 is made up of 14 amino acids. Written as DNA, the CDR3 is TGCAGTGCTAGAAAGCGGCACTCCTACAATGAGCAGTTCTTC. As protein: CSARKRHSYNEQFF.

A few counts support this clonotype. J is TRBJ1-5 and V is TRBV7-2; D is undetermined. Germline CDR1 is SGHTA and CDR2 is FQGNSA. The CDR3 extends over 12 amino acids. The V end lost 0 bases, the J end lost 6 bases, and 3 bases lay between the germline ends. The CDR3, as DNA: TGTGCCAGCAGCTTAGCAAGTCAGCCCCAGCATTTT. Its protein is CASSLASQPQHF.

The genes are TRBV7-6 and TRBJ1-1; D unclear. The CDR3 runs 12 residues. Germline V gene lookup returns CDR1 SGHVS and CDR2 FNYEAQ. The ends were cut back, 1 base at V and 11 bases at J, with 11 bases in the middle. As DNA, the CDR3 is TGTGCCAGCAGCTTAGATCGGGGAGACGCTTTCTTT. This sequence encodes CASSLDRGDAFF.

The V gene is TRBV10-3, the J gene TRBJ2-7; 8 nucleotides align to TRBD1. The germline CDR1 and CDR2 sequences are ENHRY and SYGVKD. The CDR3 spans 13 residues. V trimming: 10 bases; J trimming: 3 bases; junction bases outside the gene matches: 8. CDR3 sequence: CATQTGAYYEQYF. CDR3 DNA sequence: TGTGCCACCCAGACAGGGGCCTACTACGAGCAGTACTTC.

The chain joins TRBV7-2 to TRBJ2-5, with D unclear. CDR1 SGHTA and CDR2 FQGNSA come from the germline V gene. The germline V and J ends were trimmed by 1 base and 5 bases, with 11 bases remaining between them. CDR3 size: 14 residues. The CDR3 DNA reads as TGTGCCAGCAGCTTAGTTGGAGTGGGGGAGACCCAGTACTTC. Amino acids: CASSLVGVGETQYF.

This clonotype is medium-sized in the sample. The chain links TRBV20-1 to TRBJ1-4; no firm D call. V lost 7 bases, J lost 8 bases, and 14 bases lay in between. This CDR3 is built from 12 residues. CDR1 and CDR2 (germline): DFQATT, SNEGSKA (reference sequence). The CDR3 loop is CSVRHPGEKLFF. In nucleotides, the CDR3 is TGCAGTGTAAGACATCCCGGGGAAAAACTGTTTTTT.

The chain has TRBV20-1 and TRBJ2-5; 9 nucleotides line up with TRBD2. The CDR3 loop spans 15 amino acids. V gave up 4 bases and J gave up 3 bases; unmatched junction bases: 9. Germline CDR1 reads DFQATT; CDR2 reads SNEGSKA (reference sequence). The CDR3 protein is CSATGVLAGKETQYF. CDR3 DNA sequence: TGCAGTGCTACGGGGGTGCTAGCGGGGAAAGAGACCCAGTACTTC.

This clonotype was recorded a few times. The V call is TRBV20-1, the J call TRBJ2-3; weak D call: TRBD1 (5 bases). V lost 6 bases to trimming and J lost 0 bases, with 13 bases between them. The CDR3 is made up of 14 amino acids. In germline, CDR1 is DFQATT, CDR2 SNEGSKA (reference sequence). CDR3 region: CSARGPGSTDTQYF. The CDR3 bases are TGCAGTGCCCGTGGGCCAGGGAGCACAGATACGCAGTATTTT.

This CDR3 is CASSMLLGGAASYGYTF. Written as DNA, the CDR3 is TGTGCCAGTAGTATGCTGCTGGGGGGGGCGGCTTCCTATGGCTACACCTTC. The chain carries TRBV19 and TRBJ1-2; tentative D call: TRBD1 (6 bases). This CDR3 contains 17 residues. Germline CDR1 LNHDA, CDR2 SQIVND (reference sequence). The V and J ends lost 3 bases and 4 bases respectively, with 21 bases between them. Based on the CDR3 plus reference TRBV19 and TRBJ1-2, the full variable domain is DGGITQSPKYLFRKEGQNVTLSCEQNLNHDAMYWYRQDPGQGLRLIYYSQIVNDFQKGDIAEGYSVSREKKESFPLTVTSAQKNPTAFYLCASSMLLGGAASYGYTFGSGTRLTVV.

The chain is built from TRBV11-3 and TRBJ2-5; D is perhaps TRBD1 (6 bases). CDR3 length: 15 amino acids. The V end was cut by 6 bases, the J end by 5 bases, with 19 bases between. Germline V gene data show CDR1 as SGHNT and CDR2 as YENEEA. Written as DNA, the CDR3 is TGTGCCAGCAGTACACAACCGGGACATGGGGAGACCCAGTACTTC. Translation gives CASSTQPGHGETQYF.

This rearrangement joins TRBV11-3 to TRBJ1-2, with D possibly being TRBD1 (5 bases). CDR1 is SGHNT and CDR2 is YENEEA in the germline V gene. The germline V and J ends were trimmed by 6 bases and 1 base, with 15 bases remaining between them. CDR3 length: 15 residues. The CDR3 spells CASSNRQYSNYGYTF. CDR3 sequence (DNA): TGTGCCAGCAGTAATCGACAGTACAGTAACTATGGCTACACCTTC.

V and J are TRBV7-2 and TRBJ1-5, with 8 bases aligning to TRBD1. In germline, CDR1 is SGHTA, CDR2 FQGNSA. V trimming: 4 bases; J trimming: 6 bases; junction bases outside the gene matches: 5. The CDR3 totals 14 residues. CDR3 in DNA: TGTGCCAGCAGCTGGAGACAGGGGACTCAGCCCCAGCATTTT. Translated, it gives CASSWRQGTQPQHF. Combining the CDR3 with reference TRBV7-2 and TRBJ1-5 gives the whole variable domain GAGVSQSPSNKVTEKGKDVELRCDPISGHTALYWYRQSLGQGLEFLIYFQGNSAPDKSGLPSDRFSAERTGGSVSTLTIQRTQQEDSAVYLCASSWRQGTQPQHFGDGTRLSIL.

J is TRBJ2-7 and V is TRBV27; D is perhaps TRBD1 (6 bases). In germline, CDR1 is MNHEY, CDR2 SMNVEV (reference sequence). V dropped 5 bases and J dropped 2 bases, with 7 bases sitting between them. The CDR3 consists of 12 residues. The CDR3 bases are TGTGCCAGCAGTAGGACAGCCTACGAGCAGTACTTC. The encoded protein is CASSRTAYEQYF.